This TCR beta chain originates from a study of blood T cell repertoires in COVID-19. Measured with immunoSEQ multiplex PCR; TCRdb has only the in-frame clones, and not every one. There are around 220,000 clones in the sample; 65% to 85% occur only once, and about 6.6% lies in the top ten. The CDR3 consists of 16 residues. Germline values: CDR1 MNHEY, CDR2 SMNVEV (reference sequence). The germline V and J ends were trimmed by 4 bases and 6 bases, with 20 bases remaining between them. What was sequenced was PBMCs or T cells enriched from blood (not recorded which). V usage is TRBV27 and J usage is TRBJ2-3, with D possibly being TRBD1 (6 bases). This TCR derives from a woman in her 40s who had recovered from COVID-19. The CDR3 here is CASSSRGYGRRDTQYF. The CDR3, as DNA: TGTGCCAGCAGTTCCAGGGGTTACGGGCGACGGGATACGCAGTATTTT.